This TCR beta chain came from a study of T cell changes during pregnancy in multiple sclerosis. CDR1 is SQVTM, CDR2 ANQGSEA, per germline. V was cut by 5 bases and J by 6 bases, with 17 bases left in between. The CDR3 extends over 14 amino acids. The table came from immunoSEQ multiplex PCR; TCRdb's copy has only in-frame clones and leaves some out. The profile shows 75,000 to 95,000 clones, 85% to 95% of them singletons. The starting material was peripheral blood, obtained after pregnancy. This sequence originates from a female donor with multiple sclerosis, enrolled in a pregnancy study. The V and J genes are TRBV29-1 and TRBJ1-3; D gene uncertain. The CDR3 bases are TGCAGCGTTCAACCAGGTTCAGCCCTAAACACCATATATTTT. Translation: CSVQPGSALNTIYF.